The present TCR beta chain was sequenced within a study of Tregs in tolerant kidney transplant recipients (dated 2019 in TCRdb). Regarding the study in general: The study used TCRbeta sequencing to identify donor-specific regulatory T cells before combined kidney and bone marrow transplantation, then tracked those cells after transplant. Study-level results and caveats: Biological reproducibility was not examined directly, but technical replication error appeared to be minimal. Expanding Tregs with activated donor B cells appeared to identify the most biologically relevant and donor-specific TCRbeta repertoire. In tolerant patients, donor-specific Tregs expanded more than Tregs overall, which suggests antigen-driven rather than nonspecific expansion. PCR primers changed over time for some patients, so nucleotide-level comparison across those patients' samples was not possible. The study was constrained by small patient numbers, and validation of the findings is required in larger populations and under other immunosuppression protocols.

The transplants used related donors with nonmyeloablative bone marrow transplantation, and mixed chimerism in the human trials was transient. Unstimulated Tregs (CD4+CD25+CD127-), CD4+ non-Tregs (CD4+CD25-), CD4 and CD8 cells were FACS-sorted from thawed PBMCs. The patients were a few recipients of combined kidney and bone marrow transplants from the ITN036ST trial, and samples were available only for these trial subjects. Healthy control blood was processed to PBMCs with a Ficoll density gradient and then cryopreserved, whereas patient PBMCs were collected both before and after transplant. Its CDR3 holds 14 amino acids, cysteine through phenylalanine. The read is trimmed to its CDR3 DNA, 42 bases read in frame from base 1. CDR1 and CDR2, looked up from the germline V gene (reference sequence), are LNHDA and SQIVND. V loses 6 bases, J loses 3 bases, and the germline ends lie 12 bases apart. Genomic DNA was extracted from sorted cells with the QIAGEN DNeasy Blood and Tissue Kit for TCRbeta CDR3 sequencing. High-throughput TCRbeta CDR3 sequencing was carried out commercially through immunoSEQ, with PCR amplification with bias correction and internal controls included. The study's own analysis went as follows. A unique productive TCRbeta sequence was defined by the CDR3 nucleotide sequence when primers matched, and otherwise by the CDR3 amino acid sequence together with the Vbeta and Jbeta genes. To correct for sorting error, sequences found in more than one sorted population at a frequency ratio of 2:1 or less were discarded, and the remaining shared sequences were assigned to the population with the higher frequency. Donor-reactive sequences were defined as at least 5-fold expanded in CFSE-low cells versus unstimulated cells, with frequency of at least 0.01% in CFSE-low cells. Jensen-Shannon divergence, calculated on the top 100 TCRbeta sequences ranked by frequency, was used to quantify repertoire divergence. When a sample had multiple sequencing runs, each run was corrected for sorting error separately and the runs were then pooled. Entries here come from immuneACCESS through TCRdb and include only in-frame sequences with V and J called. Some clones fail to appear in such tables; in the studies checked, an unresolved V gene covers under half of the shortfall, and the cause of the remainder is unknown. That table supplies the V and J calls and clone size; D and trimming were determined from the DNA. The sample table lists about 50,000 clones, roughly nine tenths of them with a count of one. Together, the top ten hold around 15% of the sample.

In regard to this clone: Its antigen target is currently unknown. Base qualities are not recorded, but no much larger clone differs from it by a single base.

This receptor was taken from a human patient who received a combined kidney and bone marrow transplant. Some T cells may have been brought in with the graft after a transplant. Sequencing was performed on CD8+ T cells from blood (PBMCs), taken 12 months after the transplant. The chain uses TRBV19 and TRBJ1-5, and the D gene may be TRBD1, 6 bases matching. The CDR3 here reads CASRSGQNNQPQHF. The nucleotides read TGTGCCAGTAGGTCTGGACAGAACAATCAGCCCCAGCATTTT.